This TCR beta chain was sequenced during a study of T cells in localized non-small cell lung cancer. This CDR3 comprises 16 residues. Trimming took 6 bases from V and 2 from J, leaving 17 bases between them. Germline V gene lookup returns CDR1 MGHRA and CDR2 YSYEKL. General observations from the study: Among the tissues sampled, uninvolved adjacent lung had the highest T cell clonality, above tumor. Median approximately 61 top-100 tumor clones were shared with paired adjacent lung.

Concerning this clone: The antigen remains unidentified. Other DNA variants within this sample encode the same CDR3.

The repertoire was sequenced with immunoSEQ multiplex PCR; TCRdb's copy has only in-frame clones and lacks some. The sample has tens of thousands of clones; about 89% are singletons. This clonotype was sampled from a female donor aged 60 or older with stage I lung adenocarcinoma. V is TRBV4-1 and J is TRBJ2-1; TRBD1 is a possible D gene (6 bases). Specimen: peripheral blood, collected before any cancer treatment. CDR3: CASSQGLGSPYNEQFF. The CDR3 region has the DNA TGCGCCAGCAGTCAGGGGCTAGGAAGCCCCTACAATGAGCAGTTCTTC.